These 11 T cell receptor beta chains were all obtained from the same sample, sequenced in a study of blood T cell repertoires in COVID-19 (TCRdb year 2020). Library preparation was by the immunoSEQ multiplex PCR assay. What TCRdb holds here is the immuneACCESS table cut down to in-frame rearrangements. Part of the clones is not present; checked against another copy, under half of the missing clones reflect an unresolved V gene, and the others are unexplained. The sample table contains about 87,000 clones; only one count was recorded for 86% of them. Of the sample, under 30% is held by the ten largest clones. The sample was peripheral blood. The source of these receptors is a human donor in a cohort sampled during active COVID-19.

V usage is TRBV5-1 and J usage is TRBJ2-2; 11 nucleotides align to TRBD2. Germline CDR1 and CDR2: SGHRS and YFSETQ. The CDR3 covers 16 residues. With V trimmed by 3 bases and J by 1 base, 2 bases remained unmatched. The CDR3 loop reads CASSSGLAGNTGELFF. In nucleotides, the CDR3 is TGCGCCAGCAGCTCAGGACTAGCGGGGAACACCGGGGAGCTGTTTTTT.

The chain recombines TRBV2 with TRBJ1-4, with 8 positions matching TRBD1. The V segment lost 5 bases and the J segment 0 bases; nucleotides outside the gene matches: 5. CDR3 length equals 16 residues. Germline loops: CDR1 SNHLY, CDR2 FYNNEI. As DNA, the CDR3 is TGTGCCAGCAGTTCGGACAGGGTATCAACTAATGAAAAACTGTTTTTT. This codes for CASSSDRVSTNEKLFF. Based on the CDR3 plus reference TRBV2 and TRBJ1-4, the full variable domain is EPEVTQTPSHQVTQMGQEVILRCVPISNHLYFYWYRQILGQKVEFLVSFYNNEISEKSEIFDDQFSVERPDGSNFTLKIRSTKLEDSAMYFCASSSDRVSTNEKLFFGSGTQLSVL.

This clone appeared once. V is TRBV6-5 and J is TRBJ1-2; possibly TRBD1 for D (6 bases). V was pared by 5 bases and J by 0 bases, with 13 bases between. Per the germline V gene, CDR1 is MNHEY and CDR2 is SVGAGI. The CDR3 sequence is 15 residues long. CDR3 in DNA: TGTGCCAGCAGTCGCGGGGGGCTAGCTAACTATGGCTACACCTTC. Residues: CASSRGGLANYGYTF.

The V call is TRBV18, the J call TRBJ1-1; 8 bases map to TRBD1. The J segment lost 0 bases and the V segment lost 3 bases, leaving 9 bases of the junction unmatched. The CDR3 loop spans 17 amino acids. The germline CDR1 and CDR2 sequences are KGHSH and LQKENI. CDR3 sequence (DNA): TGTGCCAGCTCACCCCTGGGACCGGGACAGGTGAACACTGAAGCTTTCTTT. Translated: CASSPLGPGQVNTEAFF.

The chain recombines TRBV19 with TRBJ2-1, with 7 bases fitting TRBD2. Germline CDR1 LNHDA, CDR2 SQIVND (reference sequence). With 1 base clipped from V and 1 base from J, the junction kept 1 base outside the gene matches. The CDR3 runs to 15 residues. CDR3 protein: CASSIAGGSYNEQFF. DNA of the CDR3: TGTGCCAGTAGTATAGCGGGAGGATCCTACAATGAGCAGTTCTTC. The variable domain in full, with the rest retrieved from reference TRBV19 and TRBJ2-1, is DGGITQSPKYLFRKEGQNVTLSCEQNLNHDAMYWYRQDPGQGLRLIYYSQIVNDFQKGDIAEGYSVSREKKESFPLTVTSAQKNPTAFYLCASSIAGGSYNEQFFGPGTRLTVL.

This clone was observed a single time. The J gene is TRBJ2-3, the V gene TRBV7-9; possibly TRBD1 for D (6 bases). The CDR3 is made up of 14 amino acids. Deletions cut 5 bases from V and 1 base from J, with 10 bases between. Germline CDR1 SEHNR, CDR2 FQNEAQ (reference sequence). CDR3 residues: CASSQRTGTDTQYF. CDR3 coding DNA: TGTGCCAGCAGCCAACGGACAGGCACAGATACGCAGTATTTT.

This chain joins TRBV15 and TRBJ2-1, with a tentative D call TRBD1 (5 bases). V dropped 3 bases and J dropped 8 bases, with 14 bases sitting between them. Germline values: CDR1 LNHNV, CDR2 YYDKDF (reference sequence). The CDR3 has 14 residues. This chain's CDR3 is CATSRSGPWDEQFF. DNA for the CDR3: TGTGCCACCAGCAGGTCAGGGCCCTGGGATGAGCAGTTCTTC.

This clone has just one count. V and J are TRBV6-5 and TRBJ2-3; 11 bases align to TRBD2. This CDR3 region has 15 residues. The J segment lost 4 bases and the V segment lost 8 bases, leaving 8 bases of the junction unmatched. Germline-derived CDR1 and CDR2 are MNHEY and SVGAGI. The CDR3 loop is CASSIAGGPPDTQYF. The CDR3, as DNA: TGTGCCAGCTCCATAGCGGGAGGGCCCCCAGATACGCAGTATTTT.

The chain has TRBV4-1 and TRBJ2-7; TRBD2 agrees at 7 bases. Looked up from germline, CDR1 is MGHRA and CDR2 is YSYEKL. The CDR3 contains 15 residues. With 2 bases clipped from V and 4 bases from J, the junction kept 8 bases outside the gene matches. The CDR3 sequence: CASSQLGGSEYEQYF. Here the CDR3 DNA reads TGCGCCAGCAGCCAACTGGGAGGGAGCGAATACGAGCAGTACTTC.

This clone turned up a few times. This chain links TRBV7-9 with TRBJ2-2; D gene uncertain. The V gene lost 3 bases and the J gene lost 2 bases, with 7 bases spanning the gap. Germline CDR1 SEHNR, CDR2 FQNEAQ (reference sequence). The CDR3 runs to 14 residues. CDR3 region: CASSFTANTGELFF. For the CDR3, the DNA is TGTGCCAGCAGCTTCACAGCAAACACCGGGGAGCTGTTTTTT.

This chain uses TRBV7-9 with TRBJ2-7; D not certain. Between the trimmed V and J ends, which lost 3 bases and 3 bases, there was a span of 6 bases. Germline V gene data show CDR1 as SEHNR and CDR2 as FQNEAQ (reference sequence). The CDR3 covers 12 residues. The CDR3 coding sequence is TGTGCCAGCAGCTTGGCCTTCTACGAGCAGTACTTC. This translates into CASSLAFYEQYF.